Listed below are T cell receptor beta chains from one sample, sequenced in a study of blood T cell repertoires in COVID-19. Sequencing was performed with immunoSEQ multiplex PCR; in TCRdb, only in-frame clones are kept and a portion is missing. Seen here are almost 500,000 clones, around nine tenths observed once, and the top ten hold around 7.9%. Sequenced material: PBMCs or T cells enriched from blood (not recorded which). These receptors all stem from a woman aged 55-69 years who had recovered from COVID-19. CDR3s include the opening cysteine and the closing phenylalanine or tryptophan. The D gene is left open where the match is weak. Expanded clones are given a class, and other clones once, few, many or no size at all.

V	J	size	D	DNA	CDR3
TRBV3-1/TRBV3-2	TRBJ1-5	-	-	TGTGCCAGCAGCCACGGTACAGGGAATCAGCCCCAGCATTTT	CASSHGTGNQPQHF
TRBV4-2	TRBJ2-7	-	-	TGTGCCAGCAGCCAGCCACACAGTCAGGGGTACGAGCAGTACTTC	CASSQPHSQGYEQYF
TRBV2	TRBJ1-5	-	TRBD1	TGTGCCAGCAGTGGACAGGGAGGTAATCAGCCCCAGCATTTT	CASSGQGGNQPQHF
TRBV7-9	TRBJ1-6	few	TRBD1	TGTGCCAGCAGCCACGGGGGGACAGGCTATTCACCCCTCCACTTT	CASSHGGTGYSPLHF
TRBV4-1	TRBJ2-2	-	TRBD1	TGCGCCAGCAGCCCCCGGGACAGCGAAACCGGGGAGCTGTTTTTT	CASSPRDSETGELFF
TRBV10-2	TRBJ1-5	-	TRBD1	TGCGCCAGCAGTTCCAGACAGGGAAATCAGCCCCAGCATTTT	CASSSRQGNQPQHF
TRBV5-4	TRBJ1-6	-	-	TGTGCCAGCGGGGGGAGCTCCTATAATTCACCCCTCCACTTT	CASGGSSYNSPLHF
TRBV3-1/TRBV3-2	TRBJ2-2	-	-	TGTGCCAGCAGCCGAGGGTCTACCGGGGAGCTGTTTTTT	CASSRGSTGELFF
TRBV5-1	TRBJ1-4	-	-	TGCGCCAGCAGCTTGGCCTTCGTAACGGAGAATGAAAAACTGTTTTTT	CASSLAFVTENEKLFF
TRBV30	TRBJ2-1	-	TRBD2	TGTGCCTGGAGTGCGAAGGTCGGGGGGTACTCCTACAATGAGCAGTTCTTC	CAWSAKVGGYSYNEQFF
TRBV3-1/TRBV3-2	TRBJ1-1	-	-	TGTGCCAGCAGCCTCTTCGGGTTCACTGAAGCTTTCTTT	CASSLFGFTEAFF
TRBV19	TRBJ1-5	-	-	TGTGCCAGTAGTAACTGGGCCGGTGGCAATCAGCCCCAGCATTTT	CASSNWAGGNQPQHF
TRBV7-2	TRBJ1-3	-	-	TGTGCCAGCAGCTTAGCGCGCGGGGGGCGCGGGGCTGGAAACACCATATATTTT	CASSLARGGRGAGNTIYF
TRBV6-2/TRBV6-3	TRBJ2-6	-	-	TGTGCCAGCAGTTACTCTACGGGGGCTGGGGCCAACGTCCTGACTTTC	CASSYSTGAGANVLTF
TRBV3-1/TRBV3-2	TRBJ1-3	-	TRBD1	TGTGCCGGCAATACAGGGGTAGGAGGAAACACCATATATTTT	CAGNTGVGGNTIYF
TRBV29-1	TRBJ2-2	-	TRBD1	TGCAGCGTGGCCACAGGGGGCTTCGCCGGGGAGCTGTTTTTT	CSVATGGFAGELFF